A selection of T cell receptor beta chains follows, all from one sample in a study of T-cell memory formation after mild COVID-19. MiXCR, applied by TCRdb to the 5' RACE reads, yields one record per CDR3 protein. The table lists 400,000 to 500,000 distinct CDR3 sequences, 15% to 25% of them singletons. The sample taken for sequencing was PBMCs or a T cell subset sorted from them (not recorded which). The receptors were sampled from an adult woman who had mild COVID-19 (a few samples of this study predate the infection). Cell type and time point are not known. CDR3s include the opening cysteine and the closing phenylalanine or tryptophan. D genes are given only for firm matches. Size is stated for part of the rows, as once, few or many counts, or as a class when the clone is expanded.

v_call: TRBV12-3/TRBV12-4
clone_size: NA
d_call: TRBD1
j_call: TRBJ2-4
cdr3_nt: TGTGCCAGCAGTTCGACAGGGGCCAAAAACATTCAGTACTTC
cdr3_aa: CASSSTGAKNIQYF

v_call: TRBV15
clone_size: NA
d_call: NA
j_call: TRBJ1-3
cdr3_nt: TGTGCCACCAGCAGAGTAATGTTGCTTAGCTCTGGAAACACCATATATTTT
cdr3_aa: CATSRVMLLSSGNTIYF

v_call: TRBV12-3/TRBV12-4
clone_size: NA
d_call: TRBD1
j_call: TRBJ1-3
cdr3_nt: TGTGCCAGCCGTAGTTTAGCAGGGGGAACTGGAAACACCATATATTTT
cdr3_aa: CASRSLAGGTGNTIYF

v_call: TRBV7-2
clone_size: NA
d_call: NA
j_call: TRBJ1-4
cdr3_nt: TGTGCCAGCAGCTTAGTAGGCCTTGGGGAAAAACTGTTTTTT
cdr3_aa: CASSLVGLGEKLFF

v_call: TRBV29-1
clone_size: NA
d_call: NA
j_call: TRBJ2-2
cdr3_nt: TGCAGCGGACAAACTGAGAACACCGGGGAGCTGTTTTTT
cdr3_aa: CSGQTENTGELFF

v_call: TRBV15
clone_size: few
d_call: TRBD2
j_call: TRBJ2-7
cdr3_nt: TGTGCCACCAGCAGCCGGGGGGCCTACGAGCAGTACTTC
cdr3_aa: CATSSRGAYEQYF

v_call: TRBV4-3
clone_size: NA
d_call: NA
j_call: TRBJ2-7
cdr3_nt: TGCGCCAGCAGCCAAGGATGGCAGGGGCCCTCCTACGAGCAGTACTTC
cdr3_aa: CASSQGWQGPSYEQYF

v_call: TRBV30
clone_size: NA
d_call: TRBD1
j_call: TRBJ2-7
cdr3_nt: TGTGCCTGGAAACTGGGACAGGGCCTATCCTACGAGCAGTACTTC
cdr3_aa: CAWKLGQGLSYEQYF

v_call: TRBV25-1
clone_size: few
d_call: NA
j_call: TRBJ2-1
cdr3_nt: TGTGCCAGCAGCCATCCGGCCTACAATGAGCAGTTCTTC
cdr3_aa: CASSHPAYNEQFF

v_call: TRBV28
clone_size: NA
d_call: TRBD2
j_call: TRBJ2-5
cdr3_nt: TGTGCCAGCAGTTTTAGCGGGTTGAAAGAGACCCAGTACTTC
cdr3_aa: CASSFSGLKETQYF

v_call: TRBV5-1
clone_size: many
d_call: NA
j_call: TRBJ2-2
cdr3_nt: TGTGCCAGCAGCTTAGGCAGTAACACCGGGGAGCTGTTTTTT
cdr3_aa: CASSLGSNTGELFF

v_call: TRBV7-8
clone_size: few
d_call: NA
j_call: TRBJ1-4
cdr3_nt: TGTGCCAGCAGCCCGGACACAGGGCGTCCAGGAGAAAAACTGTTCTTT
cdr3_aa: CASSPDTGRPGEKLFF

v_call: TRBV2
clone_size: NA
d_call: NA
j_call: TRBJ2-6
cdr3_nt: TGTGCCAGCACTGGTCAGGAGGGCCTCAACGTCCTGACTTTC
cdr3_aa: CASTGQEGLNVLTF

v_call: TRBV9
clone_size: NA
d_call: TRBD2
j_call: TRBJ2-7
cdr3_nt: TGTGCCAGCAGCTCGGGACTAGATGCCTACGAGCAGTACTTC
cdr3_aa: CASSSGLDAYEQYF

v_call: TRBV3-1
clone_size: few
d_call: NA
j_call: TRBJ2-7
cdr3_nt: TGTGCCAGCAGCCCCGCTTTGCACTCGTCCTACGAGCAGTACTTC
cdr3_aa: CASSPALHSSYEQYF

v_call: TRBV4-1
clone_size: NA
d_call: TRBD1
j_call: TRBJ1-1
cdr3_nt: TGCGCCAGCAGCCCAATAGCGACAGGGGTGAACACTGAAGCTTTCTTT
cdr3_aa: CASSPIATGVNTEAFF

v_call: TRBV9
clone_size: many
d_call: NA
j_call: TRBJ2-3
cdr3_nt: TGTGCCAGCAGCGTATCAAGAGGAGGGGATACGCAGTATTTT
cdr3_aa: CASSVSRGGDTQYF

v_call: TRBV24-1
clone_size: few
d_call: TRBD1
j_call: TRBJ2-2
cdr3_nt: TGTGCCACCAGTGACCCAGGGGGCGCGAACACCGGGGAGCTGTTTTTT
cdr3_aa: CATSDPGGANTGELFF

v_call: TRBV6-6
clone_size: NA
d_call: NA
j_call: TRBJ2-1
cdr3_nt: TGTGCCAGCAGTGCCCGGGCTCATGGGTTCGATGAGCAGTTCTTC
cdr3_aa: CASSARAHGFDEQFF

v_call: TRBV21-1
clone_size: many
d_call: NA
j_call: TRBJ2-2
cdr3_nt: TGTGCCAGCAGCACAGGGTCCTCAGGGGGAACGAACACCGGGGAGCTGTTTTTT
cdr3_aa: CASSTGSSGGTNTGELFF

v_call: TRBV7-9
clone_size: few
d_call: NA
j_call: TRBJ2-7
cdr3_nt: TGTGCCAGCAGCTCAGGTCGGGACGGCGAGCAGTACTTC
cdr3_aa: CASSSGRDGEQYF

v_call: TRBV19
clone_size: NA
d_call: TRBD1
j_call: TRBJ2-2
cdr3_nt: TGTGCCAGTAGTCCAAGGACAGGGGGCCAATACACCGGGGAGCTGTTTTTT
cdr3_aa: CASSPRTGGQYTGELFF

v_call: TRBV20-1
clone_size: NA
d_call: NA
j_call: TRBJ2-7
cdr3_nt: TGCAGTGTTACCGGACCTAACGGGTACGAGCAGTACTTC
cdr3_aa: CSVTGPNGYEQYF

v_call: TRBV6-5
clone_size: few
d_call: NA
j_call: TRBJ2-1
cdr3_nt: TGTGCCAGCAGTCATGGTCTGGGGGCCTGGTATGAGCAGTTCTTC
cdr3_aa: CASSHGLGAWYEQFF

v_call: TRBV30
clone_size: NA
d_call: NA
j_call: TRBJ2-1
cdr3_nt: TGTGCCTGGAGTTGGGCGAATGAGCAGTTCTTC
cdr3_aa: CAWSWANEQFF

v_call: TRBV27
clone_size: many
d_call: NA
j_call: TRBJ1-2
cdr3_nt: TGTGCCAGCAGTTTTGCGGGGGGGAACTATGGCTACACCTTC
cdr3_aa: CASSFAGGNYGYTF

v_call: TRBV27
clone_size: few
d_call: TRBD1
j_call: TRBJ1-1
cdr3_nt: TGTGCCAGCAGTTCCGGACAGGCTATAACTGAAGCTTTCTTT
cdr3_aa: CASSSGQAITEAFF

v_call: TRBV5-1
clone_size: few
d_call: NA
j_call: TRBJ2-1
cdr3_nt: TGCGCCAGCAGCCAGACTGGCTACAATGAGCAGTTCTTC
cdr3_aa: CASSQTGYNEQFF

v_call: TRBV18
clone_size: NA
d_call: TRBD2
j_call: TRBJ2-3
cdr3_nt: TGTGCCAGCTCACCTGAACCGGCTAGCGGGATCATGGATACGCAGTATTTT
cdr3_aa: CASSPEPASGIMDTQYF